The TCR beta chain under discussion was sequenced for a study of blood T cell repertoires in COVID-19. Whole-study context: Material from acute and convalescent COVID-19 was sourced from the United States, Italy and Spain.

As processed by the authors: Amplification of reference gene primers was used by the study to estimate nucleated cell counts. This table comes from immunoSEQ multiplex PCR, and its TCRdb copy is limited to in-frame clones, with some not included. V, J and clone size are taken as reported in that table, and D and trimming were inferred from the DNA itself. The table includes approximately 220,000 clones, 86% detected once. Ages ranged from about 18 to 100 years, with residence in about 23 US areas. Self-reported history from a screening survey and questionnaire set each donor's cohort. V lost 1 base, J lost 7 bases, and 8 bases lay in between. The CDR3 consists of 13 residues. CDR1 and CDR2 (germline): SGHTA, FQGNSA.

The V call is TRBV7-2, the J call TRBJ1-5; no clear D. The sample taken for sequencing was PBMCs or T cells enriched from blood (not recorded which). The clonotype was recovered from a woman aged 40-49 years with acute COVID-19. CDR3 region: CASSLGSQQPQHF. DNA of the CDR3: TGTGCCAGCAGCTTAGGTAGCCAGCAGCCCCAGCATTTT.